This TCR beta chain was identified during a study of regulatory T cells in long-lasting Graves disease. This clonotype was seen more than once but under ten times. A much bigger clone sits one base away, suggesting this may be a read error. Combining iRepertoire HTBI primers with Arm-PCR of CDR3 regions, the authors built TCR beta libraries. Each CDR3 protein gets one entry after TCRdb re-called the multiplex PCR reads with MiXCR. The table has some 450,000 distinct CDR3 sequences, roughly 15% seen once. Documented time point: newly diagnosed GD, antithyroid drugs for less than 3 months. RNA isolated from PBMCs was used to make the TCR library. The CDR3 is 15 residues long. In germline, CDR1 is MDHEN, CDR2 SYDVKM. A further study also used this sample, focusing on T cells in Graves' hyperthyroidism and ophthalmopathy.

This TCR derives from a woman under 40 with Graves disease. J is TRBJ2-1 and V is TRBV28, with a weak D call TRBD2 (5 bases). The specimen comprised peripheral blood mononuclear cells (PBMCs), sampled at new diagnosis, from a patient treated with antithyroid drugs. The CDR3 coding sequence is TGTGCCGGCAGTTCCGGGGAGCGGAGCTACAATGAGCAGTTCTTC. Protein product: CAGSSGERSYNEQFF.